The 26 T cell receptor beta chains listed next were all sequenced from one sample in a study of graft-versus-host responses after intestinal transplantation. TCRdb's table, derived via immunoSEQ multiplex PCR, lists solely in-frame clones and lacks some. The sample lists some 25,000 clones, approximately 93% occurring once. Here the sequenced sample was PBMCs, taken 18 days after transplant. These receptors all come from a human patient who received an intestinal transplant, so some T cells may come from the graft donor.

V usage is TRBV7-6 and J usage is TRBJ1-5, with D tentatively TRBD1 (5 bases). Germline lookup yields CDR1 SGHVS and CDR2 FNYEAQ. Trimming took off 7 bases at V and 0 bases at J, with 16 bases between the two ends. The CDR3 spans 16 residues. The CDR3 is CASTSWGYLSNQPQHF. In DNA, the CDR3 is TGTGCCAGCACCTCCTGGGGGTACCTTAGCAATCAGCCCCAGCATTTT.

The table lists this clone with a count of one. This chain uses TRBV2 with TRBJ1-4; 9 bases fit TRBD1. This CDR3 region has 19 residues. After removal of 6 bases from V and 6 bases from J, the junction contained 20 bases not matched to a gene. In germline, CDR1 is SNHLY, CDR2 FYNNEI. CDR3 DNA sequence: TGTGCCAGCAGAACAGGGGGCTGGGGCCCGGGCGGCCTGTATGAAAAACTGTTTTTT. Translation gives CASRTGGWGPGGLYEKLFF.

The chain recombines TRBV6-6 with TRBJ1-2; 7 positions agree with TRBD1. In germline, CDR1 is MNHNY, CDR2 SVGAGI (reference sequence). V shed 7 bases, J shed 3 bases, and the junction held 2 bases outside the gene matches. The CDR3 loop spans 12 amino acids. In DNA, the CDR3 is TGTGCCAGCACCCAGGGGGACTATGGCTACACCTTC. This gives the protein CASTQGDYGYTF.

The chain uses TRBV7-9 and TRBJ1-6, with D perhaps TRBD1 (5 bases). Germline CDR1 and CDR2: SEHNR and FQNEAQ (reference sequence). This CDR3 has 15 residues. The V gene lost 2 bases and the J gene lost 8 bases, with 13 bases spanning the gap. The CDR3 here is CASSLPGPGYSPLHF. The CDR3 DNA reads TGTGCCAGCAGCTTACCGGGACCGGGCTATTCACCCCTCCACTTT.

The chain joins TRBV19 to TRBJ2-1; TRBD2 aligns across 13 bases. V lost 5 bases to trimming and J lost 2 bases; unmatched junction nucleotides: 0. Germline V lookup: CDR1 LNHDA, CDR2 SQIVND (reference sequence). This CDR3 spans 15 amino acids. The CDR3 bases are TGTGCCAGTAGTGGGACTAGCGGGGCCTACAATGAGCAGTTCTTC. Its protein product is CASSGTSGAYNEQFF.

The chain joins TRBV6-5 to TRBJ2-5; TRBD2 aligns across 12 bases. CDR1 is MNHEY, CDR2 SVGAGI, per germline. Trimming at V came to 4 bases and at J to 2 bases, leaving 2 bases not matched to a gene. The CDR3 covers 15 residues. CDR3 sequence reads: CASSSSGGDQETQYF. The CDR3 DNA sequence: TGTGCCAGCAGTTCTAGCGGGGGGGATCAAGAGACCCAGTACTTC.

The chain links TRBV13 to TRBJ2-3; maybe TRBD1 (5 bases). The V gene's germline CDR1 is PRHDT and CDR2 FYEKMQ (reference sequence). The CDR3 sequence is 16 residues long. With 7 bases removed from V and 3 bases from J, the gap between germline ends came to 20 bases. CDR3 in DNA: TGTGCCAGCACCACGAATGGTGACAGATTAACAGATACGCAGTATTTT. It is translated as CASTTNGDRLTDTQYF.

The chain recombines TRBV6-6 with TRBJ1-2; the D is unclear. Germline assignment: CDR1 MNHNY and CDR2 SVGAGI (reference sequence). The length of the CDR3 is 14 residues. V gave up 0 bases and J gave up 0 bases, with 5 bases separating them. CDR3 residues: CASSYSATNYGYTF. CDR3 bases: TGTGCCAGCAGTTACTCGGCAACTAACTATGGCTACACCTTC.

The chain couples TRBV7-3 to TRBJ1-6; 8 bases align to TRBD1. The CDR3 runs 16 residues. The J segment lost 6 bases and the V segment lost 6 bases, leaving 10 bases of the junction unmatched. Germline-derived CDR1 and CDR2 are SGHTA and FQGTGA. The CDR3 nucleotides read TGTGCCAGCAGTTCGGGACAGGTCGGTGGTAATTCACCCCTCCACTTT. Amino acid sequence: CASSSGQVGGNSPLHF. Full variable domain (rest looked up from reference TRBV7-3 and TRBJ1-6): GAGVSQTPSNKVTEKGKYVELRCDPISGHTALYWYRQSLGQGPEFLIYFQGTGAADDSGLPNDRFFAVRPEGSVSTLKIQRTERGDSAVYLCASSSGQVGGNSPLHFGNGTRLTVT.

V usage is TRBV4-1 and J usage is TRBJ1-4, with D perhaps TRBD1 (5 bases). The CDR3 totals 16 residues. Germline values: CDR1 MGHRA, CDR2 YSYEKL. With 4 bases removed from V and 8 bases from J, the gap between germline ends came to 20 bases. The chain's CDR3 is CASSRDPRDRDEKLFF. DNA of the CDR3: TGCGCCAGCAGCCGAGATCCTCGGGACCGAGACGAAAAACTGTTTTTT.

CDR3 sequence: CASSFMSGGSYNEQFF. DNA of the CDR3: TGTGCCAGCAGCTTTATGAGCGGGGGAAGCTACAATGAGCAGTTCTTC. The chain has TRBV9 and TRBJ2-1; 8 positions match TRBD2. This CDR3 comprises 16 residues. The germline CDR1 and CDR2 sequences are SGDLS and YYNGEE. V was pared by 4 bases and J by 3 bases, with 9 bases of the junction left unmatched. Full variable domain (missing parts from reference TRBV9 and TRBJ2-1): DSGVTQTPKHLITATGQRVTLRCSPRSGDLSVYWYQQSLDQGLQFLIQYYNGEERAKGNILERFSAQQFPDLHSELNLSSLELGDSALYFCASSFMSGGSYNEQFFGPGTRLTVL.

The chain is built from TRBV19 and TRBJ1-1, with 11 positions matching TRBD1. Germline assignment: CDR1 LNHDA and CDR2 SQIVND (reference sequence). Trimming removed 1 base from V and 9 bases from J; junction bases left unmatched: 7. CDR3 length equals 15 residues. CDR3: CASSIAPGTGGKAFF. CDR3 DNA: TGTGCCAGTAGTATAGCCCCCGGGACAGGGGGTAAAGCTTTCTTT. The whole variable domain, filled in from reference TRBV19 and TRBJ1-1, reads DGGITQSPKYLFRKEGQNVTLSCEQNLNHDAMYWYRQDPGQGLRLIYYSQIVNDFQKGDIAEGYSVSREKKESFPLTVTSAQKNPTAFYLCASSIAPGTGGKAFFGQGTRLTVV.

The V and J genes are TRBV19 and TRBJ2-7; tentatively, D is TRBD1 (6 bases). Germline CDR1 LNHDA, CDR2 SQIVND (reference sequence). Trimming stripped 3 bases from V and 7 bases from J, with 16 bases between. This CDR3 has 14 residues. The CDR3 DNA reads TGTGCCAGTAGTATTTGGGCAGGGGAAGGGGAGCAGTACTTC. It encodes CASSIWAGEGEQYF.

The genes are TRBV4-1 and TRBJ2-1, with 9 nucleotides matching TRBD2. CDR1 is MGHRA, CDR2 YSYEKL, per germline. This CDR3 has 14 residues. J was trimmed by 6 bases and V by 2 bases; bases with no gene match: 2. The CDR3 reads CASSQLAGRNEQFF. The DNA of the CDR3 is TGCGCCAGCAGCCAACTAGCGGGGCGCAATGAGCAGTTCTTC.

CDR3 in amino acids: CASSRTGDREQYF. DNA of the CDR3: TGTGCCAGCAGCCGGACAGGGGATCGCGAGCAGTACTTC. The V gene is TRBV6-5, the J gene TRBJ2-7; 9 bases fit TRBD1. The V segment lost 6 bases and the J segment 6 bases; nucleotides outside the gene matches: 6. Germline V gives CDR1 MNHEY, CDR2 SVGAGI. The CDR3 totals 13 residues.

The chain joins TRBV5-1 to TRBJ2-5, with D perhaps being TRBD1 or TRBD2 (5 bases each). The germline V and J ends were trimmed by 3 bases and 4 bases, with 22 bases remaining between them. Germline V gene lookup returns CDR1 SGHRS and CDR2 YFSETQ. This CDR3 spans 17 amino acids. In DNA, the CDR3 is TGCGCCAGCAGCTACCTCCCGCAACCGGGACCGGCAGAGACCCAGTACTTC. It codes for CASSYLPQPGPAETQYF.

The chain has TRBV5-6 and TRBJ2-7, with 8 positions matching TRBD1. Germline CDR1 reads SGHDT; CDR2 reads YYEEEE. The CDR3 has 14 amino acids. After removal of 4 bases from V and 2 bases from J, the junction contained 5 bases not matched to a gene. The CDR3 DNA follows: TGTGCCAGCAGCATAGGACAGGGACCCTACGAGCAGTACTTC. This translates into CASSIGQGPYEQYF.

The V gene is TRBV6-5, the J gene TRBJ2-3; D is possibly TRBD1 or TRBD2 (5 bases each). The CDR3 is made up of 13 amino acids. The V end was cut by 4 bases, the J end by 4 bases, with 9 bases between. Per germline, CDR1 MNHEY and CDR2 SVGAGI. CDR3 nucleotides: TGTGCCAGCAGTTGGGGACGGTCAGATACGCAGTATTTT. It encodes CASSWGRSDTQYF.

This chain links TRBV10-1 with TRBJ2-5; D possibly matches TRBD1 or TRBD2 (5 bases each). The germline V gene encodes CDR1 WNHNN and CDR2 SYGVQD (reference sequence). CDR3 length equals 11 residues. V was clipped by 6 bases and J by 7 bases, with 9 bases between them. The CDR3 region is CASSGTGTQYF. The DNA for the CDR3 is TGCGCCAGCAGCGGGACCGGGACCCAGTACTTC.

CDR3 DNA sequence: TGTGCCAGCAGCTCGTTAAGCTCCTATAATTCACCCCTCCACTTT. This translates into CASSSLSSYNSPLHF. This chain links TRBV2 with TRBJ1-6; D gene uncertain. The ends were cut back, 6 bases at V and 0 bases at J, with 9 bases in the middle. The germline CDR1 and CDR2 sequences are SNHLY and FYNNEI. The CDR3 runs to 15 residues.

The CDR3 DNA is TGTGCCACCAGCCCATGGCCGGACCTAACCCTCCACTTT. This codes for CATSPWPDLTLHF. The V and J genes are TRBV15 and TRBJ1-6; D uncertain. CDR1 is LNHNV and CDR2 is YYDKDF in the germline V gene (reference sequence). The CDR3 has 13 residues. The ends were cut back, 5 bases at V and 14 bases at J, with 16 bases in the middle. Looking up the rest from reference TRBV15 and TRBJ1-6 gives the full variable domain: DAMVIQNPRYQVTQFGKPVTLSCSQTLNHNVMYWYQQKSSQAPKLLFHYYDKDFNNEADTPDNFQSRRPNTSFCFLDIRSPGLGDTAMYLCATSPWPDLTLHFGNGTRLTVT.

J is TRBJ1-1 and V is TRBV19; 11 bases fit TRBD1. Germline V lookup: CDR1 LNHDA, CDR2 SQIVND (reference sequence). The CDR3 runs to 17 residues. The trim removed 4 bases at V and 4 bases at J, leaving 11 bases unmatched. CDR3 in DNA: TGTGCCAGTAGTACCCGGACAGGGGGCTACCCCGGCACTGAAGCTTTCTTT. Translation gives CASSTRTGGYPGTEAFF.

The chain couples TRBV29-1 to TRBJ1-2; TRBD1 matches at 8 bases. Germline V gene data show CDR1 as SQVTM and CDR2 as ANQGSEA. The CDR3 has 13 amino acids. V lost 7 bases, J lost 3 bases, and 7 bases stayed unmatched. The CDR3 DNA reads TGCAGCGGCAGACAGGGGATCGACTATGGCTACACCTTC. Translating gives CSGRQGIDYGYTF.

The gene calls are TRBV7-3 and TRBJ2-2, with 9 bases that match TRBD2. The CDR3 runs 16 residues. J gave up 6 bases and V 2 bases, and 7 bases lay outside the gene matches. CDR1 and CDR2 (germline): SGHTA, FQGTGA. The CDR3 DNA follows: TGTGCCAGCAGCTTAGCGGTAGCGGGGGATCCCGGGGAGCTGTTTTTT. It yields the protein CASSLAVAGDPGELFF. Full variable domain (rest looked up from reference TRBV7-3 and TRBJ2-2): GAGVSQTPSNKVTEKGKYVELRCDPISGHTALYWYRQSLGQGPEFLIYFQGTGAADDSGLPNDRFFAVRPEGSVSTLKIQRTERGDSAVYLCASSLAVAGDPGELFFGEGSRLTVL.

The chain uses TRBV19 and TRBJ1-6; unclear D gene. This CDR3 spans 16 amino acids. The V gene lost 4 bases and the J gene lost 0 bases, with 10 bases spanning the gap. Looked up from germline, CDR1 is LNHDA and CDR2 is SQIVND (reference sequence). This chain's CDR3 is CASSRAVSSYNSPLHF. The CDR3 bases are TGTGCCAGTAGTAGGGCAGTGAGCTCCTATAATTCACCCCTCCACTTT.

V and J are TRBV7-3 and TRBJ2-1; a weak D match, TRBD2 (6 bases). The V end lost 4 bases, the J end lost 2 bases, and 12 bases lay between the germline ends. Per the germline V gene, CDR1 is SGHTA and CDR2 is FQGTGA. This CDR3 is 15 amino acids long. The CDR3 sequence: CASSWGSGPYNEQFF. The CDR3 DNA follows: TGTGCCAGCAGCTGGGGTAGCGGTCCCTACAATGAGCAGTTCTTC. The full variable domain, with the rest looked up from reference TRBV7-3 and TRBJ2-1, is GAGVSQTPSNKVTEKGKYVELRCDPISGHTALYWYRQSLGQGPEFLIYFQGTGAADDSGLPNDRFFAVRPEGSVSTLKIQRTERGDSAVYLCASSWGSGPYNEQFFGPGTRLTVL.